This TCR beta chain emerged from a study of immune evolution from preneoplasia to lung adenocarcinoma. Macro-dissection enriched premalignant or tumor cells before nucleic acid extraction. The method was immunoSEQ multiplex PCR; TCRdb's version includes in-frame clones alone and lacks a portion of them. The sample includes about 7,400 clones, 70% to 80% of them seen just once. The source is a person between 70 and 80 years old with lung adenocarcinoma. The sequenced sample consisted of FFPE minimally invasive lung adenocarcinoma tissue.

CDR3 protein: CASIRALTTEAFF. CDR3 nucleotide sequence: TGTGCCAGCATCCGGGCCCTTACGACTGAAGCTTTCTTT. The rearrangement links TRBV5-8 to TRBJ1-1; D is undetermined. The CDR3 runs 13 residues. Germline loops: CDR1 SGHTS, CDR2 YDEGEE. Trimming stripped 6 bases from V and 5 bases from J, with 14 bases between.